These 28 T cell receptor beta chains share one sample of origin, sequenced in a study of blood T cells in healthy people across ages. Through a sample-barcoded 5' primer and a J-beta primer mix, a second PCR was run for roughly 6 to 11 cycles. TCRdb fed the 5' RACE reads into MiXCR, producing one record per CDR3 protein. This table holds hundreds of thousands of distinct CDR3 sequences, 21% found once. The sequencing sample was made of blood. Receptor source: a man in his sixties or seventies in good health.

This clonotype was detected a few times. This chain joins TRBV5-1 and TRBJ2-5; 7 bases align to TRBD2. Gene TRBJ2-1 matches the end of the DNA better, so the J call may be wrong. From germline, CDR1 is SGHRS and CDR2 YFSETQ. This CDR3 contains 14 residues. In DNA, the CDR3 is TGCGCCACCGCCCCGGGGGGAGTAGTTTATGAGCAGTTCTTC. It encodes CATAPGGVVYEQFF.

V and J are TRBV5-1 and TRBJ2-3, with D unclear. This CDR3 has 14 residues. The ends were cut back, 4 bases at V and 3 bases at J, with 12 bases in the middle. CDR1 and CDR2 from the germline V gene are SGHRS and YFSETQ. The CDR3: CASSPNPRTDTQYF. CDR3 in DNA: TGCGCCAGCAGCCCCAATCCGAGGACAGATACGCAGTATTTT.

The chain links TRBV2 to TRBJ2-1; 8 bases map to TRBD2. The CDR3 length is 15 residues. Trimming at V came to 3 bases and at J to 4 bases, leaving 5 bases not matched to a gene. Germline V lookup: CDR1 SNHLY, CDR2 FYNNEI. CDR3 bases: TGTGCCAGCAGTGATCAGCGGGAGCCTTACAATGAGCAGTTCTTC. This codes for CASSDQREPYNEQFF. Full variable domain (rest looked up from reference TRBV2 and TRBJ2-1): EPEVTQTPSHQVTQMGQEVILRCVPISNHLYFYWYRQILGQKVEFLVSFYNNEISEKSEIFDDQFSVERPDGSNFTLKIRSTKLEDSAMYFCASSDQREPYNEQFFGPGTRLTVL.

This clonotype appeared many times. This chain uses TRBV29-1 with TRBJ2-2; TRBD2 matches 10 bases. J was trimmed by 4 bases and V by 4 bases; bases with no gene match: 9. Germline V gene data show CDR1 as SQVTM and CDR2 as ANQGSEA. The CDR3 loop spans 16 amino acids. The CDR3 nucleotides read TGCAGCGTTGGGGCTAGCGGGAGTATGCCCACCGGGGAGCTGTTTTTT. Protein sequence: CSVGASGSMPTGELFF.

As to this clonotype: A junction boundary mismatches the germline segment, possibly from a read error. The chain uses TRBV14 and TRBJ2-1; TRBD1 matches at 7 bases. The length of the CDR3 is 14 residues. Germline V gene sequence: CDR1 SGHDN, CDR2 FVKESK. CDR3 region: CASGHLGQVNEQFF. CDR3 nucleotide sequence: TGTGCCAGCGGCCATTTAGGACAGGTCAATGAGCAGTTCTTC.

V usage is TRBV5-1 and J usage is TRBJ2-5; D gene uncertain. V lost 0 bases, J lost 2 bases, and 8 bases lay in between. This CDR3 comprises 14 residues. The germline V gene encodes CDR1 SGHRS and CDR2 YFSETQ. The CDR3 spells CASSLVAHQETQYF. CDR3 nucleotides: TGCGCCAGCAGCTTGGTGGCACATCAAGAGACCCAGTACTTC.

The chain employs TRBV5-6 and TRBJ1-6; tentative D call: TRBD1 (5 bases). The germline CDR1 and CDR2 sequences are SGHDT and YYEEEE. Trimming left V 1 base short and J 7 bases short, with 15 bases between. This CDR3 has 16 residues. The CDR3 protein is CASSLRAGERNSPLHF. In nucleotides, the CDR3 is TGTGCCAGCAGCTTGCGCGCGGGGGAGAGGAATTCACCCCTCCACTTT.

The CDR3 nucleotides read TGTGCCATCAGCCCCAACGCCGGGACGGAGCAGTTCTTC. It translates to CAISPNAGTEQFF. V gene TRBV10-3 combines with J gene TRBJ2-1; D is possibly TRBD1 or TRBD2 (5 bases each). With 6 bases removed from V and 10 bases from J, the gap between germline ends came to 16 bases. The germline CDR1 and CDR2 sequences are ENHRY and SYGVKD. There are 13 residues in the CDR3.

V usage is TRBV12-3 or TRBV12-4 and J usage is TRBJ2-3, with D hard to call. This CDR3 contains 15 residues. V gave up 1 base and J gave up 4 bases, with 12 bases separating them. The CDR3: CASSLVPLLPDTQYF. CDR3 DNA: TGTGCCAGCAGTTTAGTCCCACTGCTCCCAGATACGCAGTATTTT.

The chain combines TRBV28 with TRBJ2-2; no reliable D call. The CDR3 has 16 amino acids. Germline V CDR1 and CDR2: MDHEN, SYDVKM. The V end lost 0 bases, the J end lost 5 bases, and 13 bases lay between the germline ends. The CDR3 loop reads CASSLWGSRKTGELFF. CDR3 sequence (DNA): TGTGCCAGCAGTTTATGGGGGTCAAGAAAAACCGGGGAGCTGTTTTTT.

The chain is built from TRBV27 and TRBJ1-1, with D possibly matching TRBD1 (5 bases). This CDR3 region has 16 residues. V was clipped by 4 bases and J by 1 base, with 16 bases between them. CDR1 and CDR2 from the germline V gene are MNHEY and SMNVEV (reference sequence). The CDR3 sequence is CASSSLGAGGNTEAFF. CDR3 DNA sequence: TGTGCCAGCAGTTCCCTCGGGGCAGGCGGGAACACTGAAGCTTTCTTT.

This clonotype has just a few counts. Compared with germline, one end of the junction differs, possibly owing to a read error. The V gene is TRBV6-5, the J gene TRBJ2-3; D call uncertain. CDR3 size: 11 residues. Germline values: CDR1 MNHEY, CDR2 SVGAGI. The CDR3 nucleotides read TGTGCCAGCAGGATCACAGATACGCGGTATTTT. Its translation: CASRITDTRYF.

The rearrangement joins TRBV6-5 to TRBJ2-1; tentatively, D is TRBD1 (6 bases). Germline loops: CDR1 MNHEY, CDR2 SVGAGI. The CDR3 totals 14 residues. V was cut by 7 bases and J by 4 bases, with 14 bases left in between. The CDR3 reads CASTTGDTYNEQFF. The CDR3 DNA follows: TGTGCCAGCACCACCGGGGACACTTACAATGAGCAGTTCTTC.

This clonotype was seen a few times. The chain is built from TRBV6-6 and TRBJ2-5, with 8 bases lining up with TRBD1. Judging by the DNA end, TRBJ2-7 fits better; the J call may be wrong. The V gene's germline CDR1 is MNHNY and CDR2 SVGAGI (reference sequence). This CDR3 is 14 amino acids long. The chain's CDR3 is CASRRQGPTYEQYF. CDR3 sequence (DNA): TGTGCCAGCAGAAGACAGGGGCCAACCTACGAGCAGTACTTC.

This clonotype occurred a few times. The chain carries TRBV3-1 and TRBJ2-3; D uncertain. This CDR3 has 15 residues. In germline, CDR1 is LGHDT, CDR2 YNNKEL (reference sequence). Trimming removed 4 bases at V and 8 bases at J, with 19 bases between. The CDR3, as DNA: TGTGCCAGCAGCCGGATGACCGACGCACGGAGTACGCAGTATTTT. Amino acid sequence: CASSRMTDARSTQYF.

The rearrangement links TRBV12-3 or TRBV12-4 to TRBJ2-7, with a possible D match to TRBD2 (5 bases). The CDR3 has 13 amino acids. V dropped 4 bases and J dropped 9 bases, with 16 bases sitting between them. CDR3 nucleotides: TGTGCCAGCAGTTGGGGAGAAATTTTAGTGCAGTACTTC. Its translation is CASSWGEILVQYF.

This clonotype came up many times. The chain links TRBV20-1 to TRBJ2-7; 9 nucleotides align to TRBD2. CDR1 DFQATT and CDR2 SNEGSKA come from the germline V gene (reference sequence). The CDR3 spans 14 residues. V was clipped by 6 bases and J by 4 bases; unmatched bases: 10. CDR3 protein: CSASIAGVYYEQYF. Written as DNA, the CDR3 is TGCAGTGCCAGTATAGCGGGAGTTTATTACGAGCAGTACTTC.

This clonotype appeared a few times. The chain has TRBV7-8 and TRBJ2-5, with 10 bases that match TRBD2. The J call may be incorrect, as the DNA end agrees better with TRBJ2-1. This CDR3 comprises 16 residues. Germline CDR1 reads SGHVS; CDR2 reads FQNEAQ. CDR3 sequence (DNA): TGTGCCAGCAGCTTAGTACAAGCGGGAGGGCCCAATGAGCAGTTCTTC. Translating it yields CASSLVQAGGPNEQFF.

This clonotype was observed a few times. The chain uses TRBV5-1 and TRBJ1-1; possible D gene TRBD1, 5 bases. V gave up 6 bases and J gave up 4 bases, with 16 bases separating them. Germline-derived CDR1 and CDR2 are SGHRS and YFSETQ. The CDR3 runs to 14 residues. DNA of the CDR3: TGCGCCAGCACCAATACGGGGGGGACCACTGAAGCTTTCTTT. Protein: CASTNTGGTTEAFF.

This clonotype was observed a handful of times. This sequence joins TRBV6-6 and TRBJ2-4; a possible D gene is TRBD2 (5 bases). This CDR3 spans 16 amino acids. Trimming removed 6 bases from V and 0 bases from J, with 15 bases in between. Germline V lookup: CDR1 MNHNY, CDR2 SVGAGI (reference sequence). CDR3 region: CASRRKLDLAKNIQYF. The CDR3, as DNA: TGTGCCAGCAGACGTAAACTAGACCTAGCCAAAAACATTCAGTACTTC.

Concerning this clonotype itself: At one boundary the junction diverges from the germline segment, which might be a read error. CDR3 DNA: TGTGCCAGCAGCCCTAGCGGAAGTTACGAGCGGTACTTC. This gives the protein CASSPSGSYERYF. The chain combines TRBV7-3 with TRBJ2-7, with 7 bases aligning to TRBD2. The germline gives CDR1 SGHTA, CDR2 FQGTGA. The CDR3 runs 13 residues.

V gene TRBV20-1 combines with J gene TRBJ1-1; tentatively, D is TRBD1 (5 bases). The length of the CDR3 is 17 residues. In germline, CDR1 is DFQATT, CDR2 SNEGSKA (reference sequence). V lost 0 bases, J lost 3 bases, and 20 bases lay in between. In DNA, the CDR3 is TGCAGTGCTAGAGACTTCCCCGGGGACGTGTGGGACACTGAAGCTTTCTTT. The encoded protein is CSARDFPGDVWDTEAFF.

The chain joins TRBV7-2 to TRBJ2-4, with D possibly being TRBD1 (5 bases). The germline gives CDR1 SGHTA, CDR2 FQGNSA. V lost 1 base and J 9 bases, leaving 10 bases between the germline ends. This CDR3 is 13 amino acids long. The chain's CDR3 is CASSLEQASIQYF. The CDR3 nucleotides read TGTGCCAGCAGCTTAGAACAGGCTAGCATTCAGTACTTC.

Only a few counts were recorded for this clonotype. J is TRBJ2-7 and V is TRBV7-2; 7 positions agree with TRBD2. Germline V gene lookup returns CDR1 SGHTA and CDR2 FQGNSA. V dropped 3 bases and J dropped 6; count of bases not matched to a gene: 8. The length of the CDR3 is 14 residues. The CDR3 loop is CASSLGLLLAEQYF. The CDR3 coding sequence is TGTGCCAGCAGCTTGGGACTACTCTTGGCCGAGCAGTACTTC.

The table lists this clonotype with a few counts. V usage is TRBV10-3 and J usage is TRBJ1-4, with D perhaps matching TRBD1 (5 bases). This CDR3 spans 14 amino acids. CDR1 is ENHRY, CDR2 SYGVKD, per germline. V was trimmed by 5 bases and J by 4 bases, leaving 11 bases between them. The CDR3 region has the DNA TGTGCCATCAGTCTGACAGCTAATAATGAAAAACTGTTTTTT. Translating gives CAISLTANNEKLFF.

This clonotype has only a few counts. The chain carries TRBV5-1 and TRBJ1-1; D is ambiguous. V shed 1 base and J shed 1 base, with 14 bases lying between them. Germline CDR1 reads SGHRS; CDR2 reads YFSETQ. CDR3 size: 16 residues. The CDR3 region has the DNA TGCGCCAGCAGCTTGACATTCAACTTGGGGAACACTGAAGCTTTCTTT. Its translation is CASSLTFNLGNTEAFF.

As DNA, the CDR3 is TGTGCCAGCTCTGGGGATTTTCGGTCACCCCTCCACTTT. Translating gives CASSGDFRSPLHF. The gene calls are TRBV6-1 and TRBJ1-6; D gene ambiguous. The germline gives CDR1 MNHNS, CDR2 SASEGT. The CDR3 is made up of 13 amino acids. V gave up 8 bases and J gave up 10 bases, with 15 bases separating them.

This clonotype was seen only a few times. V and J are TRBV9 and TRBJ2-7, with 8 nucleotides matching TRBD2. Germline values: CDR1 SGDLS, CDR2 YYNGEE. CDR3 size: 14 residues. J was trimmed by 3 bases and V by 3 bases; bases with no gene match: 5. CDR3 region: CASSAGTRDYEQYF. DNA for the CDR3: TGTGCCAGCAGCGCTGGGACTAGGGACTACGAGCAGTACTTC. Full variable domain (rest looked up from reference TRBV9 and TRBJ2-7): DSGVTQTPKHLITATGQRVTLRCSPRSGDLSVYWYQQSLDQGLQFLIQYYNGEERAKGNILERFSAQQFPDLHSELNLSSLELGDSALYFCASSAGTRDYEQYFGPGTRLTVT.